The TCR beta chain described here comes from a study of blood T cell repertoires in COVID-19. About the study: There were acute and convalescent COVID-19 samples, and they came from the United States, Italy and Spain. PBMCs, B-cell-depleted T cells, or T cells were the source of the cDNA or gDNA that made up the material.

The method was immunoSEQ multiplex PCR; TCRdb's version includes in-frame clones alone and lacks a portion of them. The data contain around 60,000 clones, about 91% of them singletons. The germline gives CDR1 LGHNT, CDR2 FRNRAP. The length of the CDR3 is 15 residues. V gave up 1 base and J gave up 4 bases, with 13 bases separating them. This chain uses TRBV12-5 with TRBJ2-5, with TRBD1 as a possible D gene (6 bases). Material: peripheral blood. The TCR comes from a man in his 60s with acute or convalescent COVID-19. The CDR3 reads CASGLGTVWGETQYF. The CDR3 DNA reads TGTGCTAGTGGTTTGGGGACAGTCTGGGGAGAGACCCAGTACTTC.